This TCR beta chain was recorded in a study of blood T cell repertoires in COVID-19 (dated by TCRdb to about 2020). For context, the study as a whole: Collaborator samples came from the United States, Italy and Spain and covered acute and convalescent phases of COVID-19. The repertoires were made available in a free public database intended to serve as a resource for research on the immune response to SARS-CoV-2. Deeply sampled blood TCRbeta repertoires from subjects exposed to, actively infected with, or recovered from COVID-19 were included in the dataset. The samples were drawn from the first 160 participants of the ongoing ImmuneRACE study and from under 1,500 subjects provided by 6 global collaborators. Where HLA class I and class II types were available, the types were taken from metadata supplied by the sample provider, not from assay-based typing. Sample metadata almost always included a de-identified subject ID, COVID-19 status, age in years and sex. The prospective study material was composed of cDNA or gDNA derived from T cells, B-cell-depleted T cells, or PBMCs. The paper as a whole reports these results and caveats: The amount of clinical and demographic metadata varied by source and participant and was provided uncurated.

V has 2 bases trimmed and J has 2 bases trimmed; junction bases matching no gene number 3. The CDR3 covers 16 residues, taking in both the cysteine and the phenylalanine. Only CDR3 DNA is held: 48 bases, read in frame from base 1. CDR1 and CDR2 are drawn from the germline V gene: SGHDT, YYEEEE. TCRbeta CDR3 regions were amplified from genomic DNA using the immunoSEQ Assay, a bias-controlled multiplex PCR. The paper's processing steps were these. The number of nucleated cells in each sample was estimated from the amplification of reference gene primers within the assay. To quantify the absolute abundance of each unique TCRbeta CDR3 rearrangement, sequence reads were collapsed and filtered. For each sample, productive Simpson clonality was calculated by taking the square root of Simpson's diversity index across productive rearrangements. The clones in this table, taken by TCRdb from immuneACCESS, are in-frame only. Not every clone is retained; where verified, under half of the shortfall comes from an unresolved V gene, and the cause of the rest is unknown. That table is the source of V, J and clone size, and D and trimming were worked out from the DNA. The sample includes 150,000 to 200,000 clones, with approximately 86% observed a single time. Together, the top ten hold 6.5% to 9% of the sample.

In Seattle, one collaborating source enrolled patients while the infection was active and tracked those patients longitudinally over the course of disease. Collaborating institutions collected whole blood in K2EDTA tubes following their own protocols. For TCRbeta analysis, collaborators shipped samples as frozen whole blood, isolated PBMCs, or DNA extracted from either of those sample types. In regard to this clone: The antigen it binds to is not known. Base qualities are not at hand, and no much larger clone is one base apart.

The rearranged segments are TRBV5-6 and TRBJ2-2; the central 10 bases match TRBD2. This clonotype originated in a woman at least 80 years old with COVID-19, enrolled during active disease. The sequenced material came from peripheral blood. The nucleotides read TGTGCCAGCAGCTTCACTAGCGGGACTAACACCGGGGAGCTGTTTTTT. Translated, it gives CASSFTSGTNTGELFF.